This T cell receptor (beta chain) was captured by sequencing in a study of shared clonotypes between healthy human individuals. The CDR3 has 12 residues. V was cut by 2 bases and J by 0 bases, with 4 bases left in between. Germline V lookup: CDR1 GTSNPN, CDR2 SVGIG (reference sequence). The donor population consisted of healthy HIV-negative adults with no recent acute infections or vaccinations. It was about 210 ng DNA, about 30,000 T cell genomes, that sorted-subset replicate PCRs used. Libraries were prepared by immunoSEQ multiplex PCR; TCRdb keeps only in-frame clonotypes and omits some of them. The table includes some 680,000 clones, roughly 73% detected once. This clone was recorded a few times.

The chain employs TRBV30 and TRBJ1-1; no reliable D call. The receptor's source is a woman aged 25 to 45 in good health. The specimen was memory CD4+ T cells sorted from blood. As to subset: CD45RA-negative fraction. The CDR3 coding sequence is TGTGCCTGGAGTCCCATGAACACTGAAGCTTTCTTT. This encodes CAWSPMNTEAFF.